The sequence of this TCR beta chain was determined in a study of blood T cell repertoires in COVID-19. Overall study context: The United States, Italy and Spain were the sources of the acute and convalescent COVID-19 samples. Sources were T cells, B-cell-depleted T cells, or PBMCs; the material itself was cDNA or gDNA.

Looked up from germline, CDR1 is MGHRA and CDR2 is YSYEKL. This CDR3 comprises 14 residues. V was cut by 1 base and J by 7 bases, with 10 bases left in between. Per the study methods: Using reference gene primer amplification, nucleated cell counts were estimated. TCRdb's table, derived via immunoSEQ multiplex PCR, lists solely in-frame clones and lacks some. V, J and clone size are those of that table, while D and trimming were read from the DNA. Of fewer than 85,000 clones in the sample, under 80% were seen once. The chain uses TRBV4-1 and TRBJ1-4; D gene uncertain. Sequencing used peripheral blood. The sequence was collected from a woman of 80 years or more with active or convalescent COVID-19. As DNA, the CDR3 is TGCGCCAGCAGCCAAGTTCAACAGATTGAAAAACTGTTTTTT. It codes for CASSQVQQIEKLFF.